This T cell receptor beta chain was sequenced during a study of blood T cell repertoires in COVID-19. Study-wide context: The origin of the acute and convalescent COVID-19 samples was the United States, Italy and Spain. T cells, B-cell-depleted T cells, or PBMCs supplied cDNA or gDNA.

V shed 0 bases and J shed 5 bases, with 8 bases lying between them. The CDR3 length is 14 residues. Germline CDR1 MNHNS, CDR2 SASEGT. As processed by the authors: How many nucleated cells were present was estimated from reference gene primer amplification. Data came from immunoSEQ multiplex PCR; TCRdb stores just in-frame clones and leaves some out. V and J calls and clone size are copied from that table; D and trimming were computed from the DNA. This sample carries over 450,000 clones, less than 90% of them seen once, and the ten largest clones take roughly 8%. V is TRBV6-1 and J is TRBJ1-5, with D unresolved. This receptor was identified in a woman aged 50 to 60 with COVID-19, enrolled during active disease. The source material was peripheral blood. The CDR3 DNA is TGTGCCAGCAGTGAAGCGCTGGAGGATCAGCCCCAGCATTTT. Its translation: CASSEALEDQPQHF.